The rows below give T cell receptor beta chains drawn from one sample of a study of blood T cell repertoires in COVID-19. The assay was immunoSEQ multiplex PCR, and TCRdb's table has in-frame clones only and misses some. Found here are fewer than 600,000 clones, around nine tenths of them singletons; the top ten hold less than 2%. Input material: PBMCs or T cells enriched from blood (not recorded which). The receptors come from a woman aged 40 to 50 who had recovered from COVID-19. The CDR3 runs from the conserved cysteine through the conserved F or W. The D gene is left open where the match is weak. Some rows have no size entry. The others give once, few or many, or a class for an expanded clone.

CDR3: CASSQERLAGAISYNEQFF
DNA: TGTGCCAGCAGCCAAGAGCGGCTAGCGGGAGCTATCTCCTACAATGAGCAGTTCTTC
size: -
V: TRBV14
length: 19
J: TRBJ2-1
D: TRBD2

CDR3: CASSQGGGTNEKLFF
DNA: TGCGCCAGCAGCCAAGGAGGGGGTACCAATGAAAAACTGTTTTTT
size: -
V: TRBV4-3
length: 15
J: TRBJ1-4
D: -

CDR3: CASSADRMELFF
DNA: TGTGCCAGCAGTGCCGACAGAATGGAGCTGTTTTTT
size: -
V: TRBV5-5
length: 12
J: TRBJ2-2
D: -

CDR3: CASSPRTSGNYEQYF
DNA: TGCGCCAGCAGCCCCCGGACTAGCGGGAACTACGAGCAGTACTTC
size: -
V: TRBV4-3
length: 15
J: TRBJ2-7
D: TRBD2

CDR3: CASSGQANYGYTF
DNA: TGCGCCAGCAGTGGACAGGCTAACTATGGCTACACCTTC
size: -
V: TRBV10-2
length: 13
J: TRBJ1-2
D: -

CDR3: CSAKVANEQFF
DNA: TGCAGTGCCAAAGTAGCGAATGAGCAGTTCTTC
size: -
V: TRBV20-1
length: 11
J: TRBJ2-1
D: -

CDR3: CATTNGGQGLGYTF
DNA: TGTGCCACCACCAATGGGGGACAGGGGCTTGGCTACACCTTC
size: -
V: TRBV7-9
length: 14
J: TRBJ1-2
D: TRBD1

CDR3: CASSQAPGEWSGYTF
DNA: TGCGCCAGCAGCCAAGCCCCGGGGGAGTGGTCTGGCTACACCTTC
size: once
V: TRBV4-3
length: 15
J: TRBJ1-2
D: -

CDR3: CASRGGQASYEQYF
DNA: TGTGCCAGCAGAGGGGGACAGGCTTCCTACGAGCAGTACTTC
size: -
V: TRBV6-5
length: 14
J: TRBJ2-7
D: TRBD1

CDR3: CASSYSKRGAYYGYTF
DNA: TGTGCCAGCAGTTACTCGAAGCGGGGCGCTTATTATGGCTACACCTTC
size: -
V: TRBV6-2/TRBV6-3
length: 16
J: TRBJ1-2
D: -

CDR3: CAISELGRSNSPLHF
DNA: TGTGCCATCAGTGAGTTGGGCAGGTCTAATTCACCCCTCCACTTT
size: -
V: TRBV10-3
length: 15
J: TRBJ1-6
D: -

CDR3: CASSDPLGGRGQETQYF
DNA: TGTGCCAGCAGTGACCCGTTAGGGGGCAGGGGACAAGAGACCCAGTACTTC
size: once
V: TRBV6-4
length: 17
J: TRBJ2-5
D: TRBD1

CDR3: CASRRTGDNEQFF
DNA: TGTGCCAGCAGGAGGACAGGGGACAATGAGCAGTTCTTC
size: -
V: TRBV6-5
length: 13
J: TRBJ2-1
D: TRBD1

CDR3: CASSLSQGGNTGELFF
DNA: TGTGCCAGCAGCTTAAGCCAGGGGGGGAACACCGGGGAGCTGTTTTTT
size: -
V: TRBV7-6
length: 16
J: TRBJ2-2
D: -

CDR3: CASSFLRGVVLSEQYF
DNA: TGTGCCAGCTCCTTCCTCCGGGGAGTCGTCCTAAGCGAGCAGTACTTC
size: -
V: TRBV18
length: 16
J: TRBJ2-7
D: -

CDR3: CASGLSPSYEQYF
DNA: TGTGCCAGCGGCTTATCCCCGTCCTACGAGCAGTACTTC
size: -
V: TRBV5-8
length: 13
J: TRBJ2-7
D: -

CDR3: CASSVTGYDQPQHF
DNA: TGTGCCAGCAGCGTGACAGGGTACGATCAGCCCCAGCATTTT
size: -
V: TRBV5-6
length: 14
J: TRBJ1-5
D: TRBD1